This T cell receptor beta chain was recovered during a study of technical replicates of blood from several donors. V shed 3 bases and J shed 8 bases, with 10 bases lying between them. The CDR3 runs 12 residues. CDR1 SEHNR and CDR2 FQNEAQ come from the germline V gene (reference sequence). TCRdb's table, derived via immunoSEQ multiplex PCR, lists solely in-frame clones and lacks some. Of fewer than 80,000 clones in the sample, roughly 86% were seen once. This clonotype was sampled from a human donor in good health. Some clones in this sample may be carry-over from other donors' samples. This rearrangement joins TRBV7-9 to TRBJ1-2; D remains ambiguous. What was sequenced was PBMCs. CDR3 region: CASSFFQEGYTF. Written as DNA, the CDR3 is TGTGCCAGCAGCTTTTTCCAGGAAGGCTACACCTTC.